Here is one TCR beta chain with its context. Its antigen is unknown. The data were obtained in a study of untreated major depressive disorder. Regarding the study as a whole: Depressed patients' CD4+ T cells carried increased TRBV05-01 (Vbeta 5.1) usage versus control CD4+ T cells. Differences in TRBV25-01 and TRBV02-01 usage did not reach significance.

Profiling relied on immunoSEQ multiplex PCR, and the TCRdb table lists in-frame clones only, not all of them. The sample shows about 15,000 clones, 80% to 95% of them seen only once. The length of the CDR3 is 14 residues. V was pared by 1 base and J by 6 bases, with 13 bases between. CDR1 ENHRY and CDR2 SYGVKD come from the germline V gene. CD4+ T cells were isolated from thawed PBMCs by magnetic negative selection. The specimen was CD4+ T cells from PBMCs. The sequence was obtained from a woman aged 30 to 39 with major depressive disorder. This chain connects TRBV10-3 to TRBJ2-7; the D gene is possibly TRBD1 (5 bases). In DNA form, the CDR3 reads TGTGCCATCAGTGAGTTAGGGCAGGGTGGCGAGCAGTACTTC. It yields the protein CAISELGQGGEQYF.